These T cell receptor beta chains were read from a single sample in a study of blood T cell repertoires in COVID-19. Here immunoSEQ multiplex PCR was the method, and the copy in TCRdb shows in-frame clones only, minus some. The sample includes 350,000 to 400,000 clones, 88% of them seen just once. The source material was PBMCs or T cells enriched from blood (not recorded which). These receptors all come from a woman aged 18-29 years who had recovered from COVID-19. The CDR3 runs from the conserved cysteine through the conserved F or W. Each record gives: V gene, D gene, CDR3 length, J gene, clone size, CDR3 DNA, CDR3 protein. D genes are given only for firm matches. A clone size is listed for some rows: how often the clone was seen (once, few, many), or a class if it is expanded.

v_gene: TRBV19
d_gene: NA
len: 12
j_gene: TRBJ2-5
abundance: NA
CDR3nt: TGTGCCAGTAGGGAGTCCCAAGAGACCCAGTACTTC
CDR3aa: CASRESQETQYF

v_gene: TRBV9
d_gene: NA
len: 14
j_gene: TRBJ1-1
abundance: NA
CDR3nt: TGTGCCAGCAGCGTGGAGGGCGGGGTCACTGAAGCTTTCTTT
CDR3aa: CASSVEGGVTEAFF

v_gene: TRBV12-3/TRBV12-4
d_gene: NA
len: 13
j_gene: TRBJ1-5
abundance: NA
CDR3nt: TGTGCCAGCAGGCGGGAGACGGGACAGCCCCAGCATTTT
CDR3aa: CASRRETGQPQHF

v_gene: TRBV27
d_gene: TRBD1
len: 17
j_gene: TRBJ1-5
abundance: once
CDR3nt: TGTGCCAGCAGTTTATCCCTCACAGGGGACCTCAATCAGCCCCAGCATTTT
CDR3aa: CASSLSLTGDLNQPQHF

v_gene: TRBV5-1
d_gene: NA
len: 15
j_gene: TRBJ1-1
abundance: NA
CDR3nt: TGCGCCAGCAGCTTTCAGGGGACGATGAACACTGAAGCTTTCTTT
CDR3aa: CASSFQGTMNTEAFF

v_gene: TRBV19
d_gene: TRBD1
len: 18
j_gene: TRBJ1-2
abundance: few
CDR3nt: TGTGCCAGTAGTATAGATGCAATAGGGACAGGAGAAGACTATGGCTACACCTTC
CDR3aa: CASSIDAIGTGEDYGYTF

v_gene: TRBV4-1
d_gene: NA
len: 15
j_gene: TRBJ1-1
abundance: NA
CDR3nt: TGCGCCAGCAGCCTAGATTGGCCCCTCGTCACTGAAGCTTTCTTT
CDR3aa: CASSLDWPLVTEAFF

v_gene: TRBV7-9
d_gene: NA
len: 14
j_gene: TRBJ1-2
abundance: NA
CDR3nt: TGTGCCAGCAGCCGGGGGGAGTTAGGGTATGGCTACACCTTC
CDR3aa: CASSRGELGYGYTF

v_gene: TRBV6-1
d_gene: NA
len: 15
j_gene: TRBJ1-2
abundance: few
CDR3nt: TGTGCCAGCAGTGAAGTGGGAGGGGAGAGATATGGCTACACCTTC
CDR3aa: CASSEVGGERYGYTF

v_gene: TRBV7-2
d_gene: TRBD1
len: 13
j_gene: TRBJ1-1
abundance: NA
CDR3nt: TGTGCATGGTGGACAGGGGGGTTGACTGAAGCTTTCTTT
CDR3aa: CAWWTGGLTEAFF

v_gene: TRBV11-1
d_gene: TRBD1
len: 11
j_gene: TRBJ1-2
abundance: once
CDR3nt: TGTGCCAGCAGCCATGGACAGGGAAGTACCTTC
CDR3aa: CASSHGQGSTF

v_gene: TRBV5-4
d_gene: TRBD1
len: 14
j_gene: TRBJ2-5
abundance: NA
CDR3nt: TGTGCCAGCAGCTCACCAGGGGGCGGGGAGACCCAGTACTTC
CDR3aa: CASSSPGGGETQYF

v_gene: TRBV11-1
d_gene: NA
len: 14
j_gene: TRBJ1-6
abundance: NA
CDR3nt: TGTGCCAGCAGCGGCAACAGTGCCGGATCACCCCTCCACTTT
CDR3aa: CASSGNSAGSPLHF

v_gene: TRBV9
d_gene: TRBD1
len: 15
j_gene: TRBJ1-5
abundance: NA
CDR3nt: TGTGCCAGCAGCCTCAGGGGGAATAGCAATCAGCCCCAGCATTTT
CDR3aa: CASSLRGNSNQPQHF

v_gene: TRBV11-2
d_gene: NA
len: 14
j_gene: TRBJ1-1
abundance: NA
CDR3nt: TGTGCCAGCAGCCCCCTGGGGGGGAGCACTGAAGCTTTCTTT
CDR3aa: CASSPLGGSTEAFF

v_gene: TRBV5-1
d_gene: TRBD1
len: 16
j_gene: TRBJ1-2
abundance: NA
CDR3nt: TGCGCCAGCAGCTTGGCCGAGACAGGGGGCGCCTATGGCTACACCTTC
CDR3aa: CASSLAETGGAYGYTF

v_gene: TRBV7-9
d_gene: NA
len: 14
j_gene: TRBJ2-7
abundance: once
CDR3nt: TGTGCCAGCAGCCGCGGCCAGGGTGGGTACGAGCAGTACTTC
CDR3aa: CASSRGQGGYEQYF

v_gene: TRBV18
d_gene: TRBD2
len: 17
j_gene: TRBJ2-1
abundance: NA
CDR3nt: TGTGCCAGCTCACCACGGTCTAGCGGGGGATCCTACAATGAGCAGTTCTTC
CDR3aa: CASSPRSSGGSYNEQFF

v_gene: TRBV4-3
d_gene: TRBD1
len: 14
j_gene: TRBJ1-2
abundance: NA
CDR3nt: TGCGCCAGCAGCCAAGATCGGACAGGATATGGCTACACCTTC
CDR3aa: CASSQDRTGYGYTF

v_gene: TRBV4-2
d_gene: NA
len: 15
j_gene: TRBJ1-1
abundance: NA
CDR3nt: TGTGCCAGCAGCCAAGATCCGGGAGGGAGCACTGAAGCTTTCTTT
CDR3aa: CASSQDPGGSTEAFF

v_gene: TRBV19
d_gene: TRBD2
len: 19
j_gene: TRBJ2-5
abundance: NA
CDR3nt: TGTGCCAGTAGTACGCTTGGGACTAGGGAAGAATGGGTGAAAGAGACCCAGTACTTC
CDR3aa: CASSTLGTREEWVKETQYF

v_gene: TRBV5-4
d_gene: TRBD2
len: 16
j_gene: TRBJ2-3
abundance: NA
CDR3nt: TGTGCCAGCAGCTTGGCGACTAGCGGGCCTCTGGGTACGCAGTATTTT
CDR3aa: CASSLATSGPLGTQYF

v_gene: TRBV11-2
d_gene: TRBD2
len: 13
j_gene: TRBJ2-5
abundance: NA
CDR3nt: TGTGCCAGCGAGCGGGGGGTAGGAGAGACCCAGTACTTC
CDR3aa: CASERGVGETQYF

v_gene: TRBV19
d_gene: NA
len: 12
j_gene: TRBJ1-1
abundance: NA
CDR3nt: TGTGCCAGTAGTACGGACGGGGGGGAAGCTTTCTTT
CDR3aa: CASSTDGGEAFF

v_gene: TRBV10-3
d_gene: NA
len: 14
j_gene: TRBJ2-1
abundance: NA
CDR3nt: TGTGCCATCAGTGGCCCGCCGGAAGAGACTAAGCAGTTCTTC
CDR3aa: CAISGPPEETKQFF

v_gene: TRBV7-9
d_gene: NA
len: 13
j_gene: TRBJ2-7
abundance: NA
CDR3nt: TGTGTCACGCGTCCAGCGTACTCCTACGAGCAGTACTTC
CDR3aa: CVTRPAYSYEQYF

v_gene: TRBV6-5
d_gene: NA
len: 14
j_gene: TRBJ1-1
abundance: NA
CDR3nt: TGTGCCAGCAGTCCTAATAACCTGAACACTGAAGCTTTCTTT
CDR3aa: CASSPNNLNTEAFF

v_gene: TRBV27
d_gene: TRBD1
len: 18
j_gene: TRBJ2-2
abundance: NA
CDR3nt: TGTGCCAGCAGTTTATACCTCCCCGGGACAGAGAACACCGGGGAGCTGTTTTTT
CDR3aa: CASSLYLPGTENTGELFF

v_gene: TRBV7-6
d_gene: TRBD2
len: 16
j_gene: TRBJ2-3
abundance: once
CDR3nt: TGTGCCAGCAGCAGGAATCTAGCGGGGATCACAGATACGCAGTATTTT
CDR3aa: CASSRNLAGITDTQYF

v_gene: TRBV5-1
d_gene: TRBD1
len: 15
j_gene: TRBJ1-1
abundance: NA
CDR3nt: TGCGCCAGCAGCTCGACAGGGGGCACGGGGACTGAAGCTTTCTTT
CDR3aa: CASSSTGGTGTEAFF

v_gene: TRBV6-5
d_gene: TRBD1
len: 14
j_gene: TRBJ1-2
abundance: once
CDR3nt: TGTGCCAGCAGGTCAACAGGGGGAATGAATGGCTACACCTTC
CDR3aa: CASRSTGGMNGYTF

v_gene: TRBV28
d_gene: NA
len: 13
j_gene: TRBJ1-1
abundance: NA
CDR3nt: TGTGCCAGCAGGGCGGCGGGGGCCCCTGAAGCTTTCTTT
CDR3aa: CASRAAGAPEAFF

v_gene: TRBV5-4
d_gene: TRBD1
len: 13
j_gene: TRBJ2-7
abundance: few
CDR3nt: TGTGCCAGCGGCTGGACAGGGGAAACCGAGCAGTACTTC
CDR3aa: CASGWTGETEQYF

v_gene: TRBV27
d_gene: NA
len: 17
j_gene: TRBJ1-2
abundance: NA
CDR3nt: TGTGCCAGCAGTTTATCGTTCCCCATGGACACTAACTATGGCTACACCTTC
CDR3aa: CASSLSFPMDTNYGYTF

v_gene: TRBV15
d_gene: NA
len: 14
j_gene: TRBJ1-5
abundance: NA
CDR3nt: TGTGCCACCAGCAGAGGCTTGGGAGATCAGCCCCAGCATTTT
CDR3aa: CATSRGLGDQPQHF

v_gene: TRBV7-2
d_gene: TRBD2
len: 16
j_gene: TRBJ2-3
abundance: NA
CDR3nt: TGTGCCAGCAGCTCCAGTAGCGGGGCGCGCACAGATACGCAGTATTTT
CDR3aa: CASSSSSGARTDTQYF

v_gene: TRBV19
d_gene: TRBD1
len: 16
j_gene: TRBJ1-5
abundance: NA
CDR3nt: TGTGCCAGTAGTATGGGGACAGGTTATAGCAATCAGCCCCAGCATTTT
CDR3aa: CASSMGTGYSNQPQHF

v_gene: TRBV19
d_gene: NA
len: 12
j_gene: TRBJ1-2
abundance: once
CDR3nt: TGTGCCAGTAGTACCGGGACTTTTGGCTACACCTTC
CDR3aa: CASSTGTFGYTF

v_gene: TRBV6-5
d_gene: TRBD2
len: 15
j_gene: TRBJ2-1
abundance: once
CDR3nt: TGTGCCAGCACCCCGGGGCGGGGGGGATACAATGAGCAGTTCTTC
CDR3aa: CASTPGRGGYNEQFF

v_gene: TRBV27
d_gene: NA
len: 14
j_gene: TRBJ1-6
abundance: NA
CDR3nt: TGTGCCAGCAGTTTAGGACAGCCTAATTCACCCCTCCACTTT
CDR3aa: CASSLGQPNSPLHF

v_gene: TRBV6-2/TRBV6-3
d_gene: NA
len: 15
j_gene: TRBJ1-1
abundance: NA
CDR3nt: TGTGCCAGCAGTTACTCGACCGGGGACTTCACTGAAGCTTTCTTT
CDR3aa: CASSYSTGDFTEAFF

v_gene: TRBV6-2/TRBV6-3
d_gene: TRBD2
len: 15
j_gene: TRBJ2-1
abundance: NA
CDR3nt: TGTGCCAGCAGCCTCACTAGCGGGGGGGCCCATGAGCAGTTCTTC
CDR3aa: CASSLTSGGAHEQFF

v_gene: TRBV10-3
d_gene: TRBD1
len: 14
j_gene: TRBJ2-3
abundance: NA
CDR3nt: TGTGCCTCCCGGGACAGGGGGCCGGTAGATACGCAGTATTTT
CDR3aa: CASRDRGPVDTQYF

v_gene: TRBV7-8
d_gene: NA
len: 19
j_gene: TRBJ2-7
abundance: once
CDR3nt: TGTGCCAGCAGCTTTTTGGGTTTTGGACACCTTACGGTTAGGTACGAGCAGTACTTC
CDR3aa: CASSFLGFGHLTVRYEQYF

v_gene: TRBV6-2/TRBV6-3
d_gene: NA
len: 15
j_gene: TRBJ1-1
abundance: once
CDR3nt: TGTGCCAGCAGTCGAGGACCGGACACGAGCACTGAAGCTTTCTTT
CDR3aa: CASSRGPDTSTEAFF

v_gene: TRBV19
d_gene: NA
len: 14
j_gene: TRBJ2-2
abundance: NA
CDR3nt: TGTGCCAGTATTGGCGGAGCGAACACCGGGGAGCTGTTTTTT
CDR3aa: CASIGGANTGELFF

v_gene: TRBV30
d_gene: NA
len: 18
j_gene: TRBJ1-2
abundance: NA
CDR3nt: TGTGCCTGGAGTCCTCAGCGAGTGAGCTCGGGGTTGGGCTATGGCTACACCTTC
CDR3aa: CAWSPQRVSSGLGYGYTF

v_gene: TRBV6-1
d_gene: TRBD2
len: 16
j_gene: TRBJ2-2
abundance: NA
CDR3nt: TGTGCCAGCAGTGAAGGAAGCGGGGGGGGCACCGGGGAGCTGTTTTTT
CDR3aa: CASSEGSGGGTGELFF

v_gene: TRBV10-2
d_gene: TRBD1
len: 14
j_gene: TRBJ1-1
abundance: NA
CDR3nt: TGCGCCAGCAGTGAGAACAGGGGGAACACTGAAGCTTTCTTT
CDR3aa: CASSENRGNTEAFF

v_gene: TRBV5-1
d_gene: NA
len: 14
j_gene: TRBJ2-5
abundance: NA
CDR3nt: TGCGCCAGCAGCTTGGCCCCGGGACAAGAGACCCAGTACTTC
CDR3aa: CASSLAPGQETQYF

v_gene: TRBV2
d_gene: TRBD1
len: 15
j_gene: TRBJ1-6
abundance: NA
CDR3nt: TGTGCCAGCAGGAGGGACAGAGCTCATAATTCACCCCTCCACTTT
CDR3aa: CASRRDRAHNSPLHF

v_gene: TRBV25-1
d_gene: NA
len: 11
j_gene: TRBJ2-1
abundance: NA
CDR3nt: TGTGCCAGCAGTCGCGGGAATGAGCAGTTCTTC
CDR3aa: CASSRGNEQFF

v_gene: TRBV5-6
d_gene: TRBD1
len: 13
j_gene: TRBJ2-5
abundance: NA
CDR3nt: TGTGCCAGCAGCACGACAGGGGGAGAGACCCAGTACTTC
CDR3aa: CASSTTGGETQYF

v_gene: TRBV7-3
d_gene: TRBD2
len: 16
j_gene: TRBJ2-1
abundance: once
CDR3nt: TGTGCCAGCAGCTCCACTAGCGGGGGGGCAAGGAATGAGCAGTTCTTC
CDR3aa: CASSSTSGGARNEQFF